The 5 T cell receptor beta chains below come from one sample, sequenced in a study of shared clonotypes between healthy human individuals. The method was immunoSEQ multiplex PCR; TCRdb's version includes in-frame clones alone and lacks a portion of them. The sample lists about 2.3 million clones, 80% to 95% occurring once. What was sequenced was naive CD4+ T cells from PBMCs. Subset of the sample: CD45RA+ positively selected. The receptors here all came from a man between 18 and 35 years old in good health. Some clones in this sample may be carry-over from other donors' samples.

This clone was counted only a few times. The chain carries TRBV2 and TRBJ1-4; D gene ambiguous. The V and J ends lost 7 bases and 4 bases respectively, with 10 bases between them. The germline V gene has CDR1 SNHLY and CDR2 FYNNEI. The CDR3 has 13 residues. CDR3 in DNA: TGTGCCAGCATCCAAGGCTTTAATGAAAAACTGTTTTTT. It specifies CASIQGFNEKLFF. Drawing the rest from reference TRBV2 and TRBJ1-4, the complete variable domain is EPEVTQTPSHQVTQMGQEVILRCVPISNHLYFYWYRQILGQKVEFLVSFYNNEISEKSEIFDDQFSVERPDGSNFTLKIRSTKLEDSAMYFCASIQGFNEKLFFGSGTQLSVL.

The chain is built from TRBV5-1 and TRBJ1-4; D gene unclear. CDR1 is SGHRS, CDR2 YFSETQ, per germline. Trimming pared 4 bases from V and 1 base from J, leaving 11 bases between. The CDR3 contains 15 residues. CDR3 nucleotides: TGCGCCAGCAGCGTACCACACGAAACTAATGAAAAACTGTTTTTT. Encoded protein: CASSVPHETNEKLFF.

V is TRBV7-7 and J is TRBJ2-1, with D possibly TRBD2 on 6 matching bases. With 1 base removed from V and 7 bases from J, the gap between germline ends came to 14 bases. The CDR3 covers 15 residues. In germline, CDR1 is SSHAT, CDR2 FNYEAQ (reference sequence). The CDR3 loop reads CASSLGRGPINEQFF. The CDR3 region has the DNA TGTGCCAGCAGCTTAGGGAGGGGTCCAATAAATGAGCAGTTCTTC. Together with reference TRBV7-7 and TRBJ2-1, the CDR3 gives the full variable domain: GAGVSQSPRYKVTKRGQDVTLRCDPISSHATLYWYQQALGQGPEFLTYFNYEAQPDKSGLPSDRFSAERPEGSISTLTIQRTEQRDSAMYRCASSLGRGPINEQFFGPGTRLTVL.

The V and J genes are TRBV12-5 and TRBJ2-3; 9 nucleotides line up with TRBD2. V gave up 6 bases and J gave up 5 bases; unmatched junction bases: 9. Germline V gene data show CDR1 as LGHNT and CDR2 as FRNRAP. This CDR3 comprises 15 residues. CDR3 bases: TGTGCTAGTGGCCGCCTAGCGGGGTGGGAAGATACGCAGTATTTT. Its translation: CASGRLAGWEDTQYF.

The chain is built from TRBV4-1 and TRBJ2-1; D gene uncertain. Germline V CDR1 and CDR2: MGHRA, YSYEKL. V was trimmed by 6 bases and J by 0 bases, leaving 9 bases between them. The CDR3 is made up of 14 amino acids. The CDR3 nucleotides are TGCGCCAGCAGAAGTGGCAGCTCCTACAATGAGCAGTTCTTC. It specifies CASRSGSSYNEQFF.